Following are 24 T cell receptor beta chains from one sample sequenced in a study of blood T cell repertoires in COVID-19. TCRdb's copy holds only in-frame clones and misses some; the assay was immunoSEQ multiplex PCR. This sample has around 100,000 clones, with 90% found just once. The sample was peripheral blood. These receptors were obtained from a man younger than 30 with COVID-19, enrolled during active disease.

The J gene is TRBJ2-1, the V gene TRBV4-3; 7 bases fit TRBD1. The germline V gene has CDR1 LGHNA and CDR2 YSLEER. CDR3 size: 15 residues. After removal of 3 bases from V and 3 bases from J, the junction contained 5 bases not matched to a gene. CDR3 in DNA: TGCGCCAGCAGCCAGCTGACAGGGTACTACAATGAGCAGTTCTTC. It translates to CASSQLTGYYNEQFF.

V and J are TRBV19 and TRBJ2-7, with D maybe TRBD1 (5 bases). CDR3 size: 15 residues. The V gene's germline CDR1 is LNHDA and CDR2 SQIVND (reference sequence). V lost 1 base to trimming and J lost 0 bases, with 10 bases between them. CDR3 amino acids: CASSIGGSSSYEQYF. The CDR3 coding sequence is TGTGCCAGTAGTATAGGGGGCAGCAGCTCCTACGAGCAGTACTTC.

The chain couples TRBV4-1 to TRBJ2-2, with 7 bases aligning to TRBD2. CDR3 size: 14 residues. V lost 4 bases, J lost 6 bases, and 5 bases stayed unmatched. Germline CDR1 MGHRA, CDR2 YSYEKL. The chain's CDR3 is CASSRTGRPGELFF. The CDR3 DNA sequence: TGCGCCAGCAGCCGTACCGGGAGGCCCGGGGAGCTGTTTTTT.

Notes on this clone: This may be a read error: a much more frequent sequence differs by one nucleotide. Additional DNA sequences in this sample encode the identical CDR3. The rearrangement joins TRBV5-1 to TRBJ1-1; 7 bases agree with TRBD1. Unmatched junction bases numbered 5, after V lost 4 bases and J lost 5 bases. The CDR3 totals 13 residues. Germline lookup yields CDR1 SGHRS and CDR2 YFSETQ. The CDR3 sequence is CASSPTGRTEAFF. The CDR3 DNA follows: TGCGCCAGCAGCCCGACAGGGCGGACTGAAGCTTTCTTT.

The CDR3 sequence: CASSYYDYSYEQYF. DNA of the CDR3: TGTGCCAGCAGTTACTATGACTATTCCTACGAGCAGTACTTC. The chain is built from TRBV6-2 or TRBV6-3 and TRBJ2-7, with D possibly being TRBD2 (5 bases). The CDR3 has 14 amino acids. Per the germline V gene, CDR1 is MNHEY and CDR2 is SVGEGT. With 1 base removed from V and 1 base from J, the gap between germline ends came to 8 bases.

This rearrangement joins TRBV5-4 to TRBJ2-1; TRBD2 is a possible D gene (5 bases). Trimming removed 2 bases at V and 5 bases at J, with 14 bases between. The CDR3 totals 15 residues. Per germline, CDR1 SGHNT and CDR2 YYREEE (reference sequence). As DNA, the CDR3 is TGTGCCAGCAGCTTAGGACTCGGAATTAACAATGAGCAGTTCTTC. Translated: CASSLGLGINNEQFF. The full variable domain, completed using reference TRBV5-4 and TRBJ2-1, is ETGVTQSPTHLIKTRGQQVTLRCSSQSGHNTVSWYQQALGQGPQFIFQYYREEENGRGNFPPRFSGLQFPNYSSELNVNALELDDSALYLCASSLGLGINNEQFFGPGTRLTVL.

This clone was counted a few times. V and J are TRBV5-8 and TRBJ2-1; weak D call: TRBD2 (5 bases). CDR3 length equals 15 residues. Per germline, CDR1 SGHTS and CDR2 YDEGEE. V was cut by 0 bases and J by 8 bases, with 15 bases left in between. CDR3 sequence (DNA): TGTGCCAGCAGCTTGGGGGTGGGAGCCGTCGATGAGCAGTTCTTC. It yields the protein CASSLGVGAVDEQFF.

The chain employs TRBV6-6 and TRBJ2-7, with TRBD1 matching 11 bases. Germline CDR1 MNHNY, CDR2 SVGAGI (reference sequence). V lost 10 bases to trimming and J lost 3 bases; unmatched junction nucleotides: 5. The length of the CDR3 is 13 residues. As DNA, the CDR3 is TGTGCCACCCGAGGGACAGGGGGCTACGAGCAGTACTTC. Translating gives CATRGTGGYEQYF.

This chain connects TRBV6-6 to TRBJ2-1, with TRBD2 matching 8 bases. The CDR3 has 14 residues. Per the germline V gene, CDR1 is MNHNY and CDR2 is SVGAGI (reference sequence). Trimming took 7 bases from V and 7 from J; bases not matched to a gene: 9. CDR3 in DNA: TGTGCCAGCAACACAGGCGGGAGGTGGAATGAGCAGTTCTTC. Translated: CASNTGGRWNEQFF.

The gene calls are TRBV7-3 and TRBJ2-5; 9 bases match TRBD2. With 5 bases clipped from V and 4 bases from J, the junction kept 11 bases outside the gene matches. The germline V gene encodes CDR1 SGHTA and CDR2 FQGTGA. This CDR3 has 16 residues. The CDR3 here is CASSQGGRGWGETQYF. Here the CDR3 DNA reads TGTGCCAGCAGCCAAGGCGGGAGGGGATGGGGAGAGACCCAGTACTTC.

On this clone itself: At one of its ends the junction is not consistent with the germline gene, which may arise from a read error. This chain links TRBV28 with TRBJ1-4; 10 bases are a match to TRBD1. Germline values: CDR1 MDHEN, CDR2 SYDVKM. This CDR3 has 14 amino acids. The CDR3 coding sequence is TGTGCCAGCAGTTTGGGACAGGGGAGGGAAAAACTGCTTTTT. Its protein product is CASSLGQGREKLLF.

This chain links TRBV19 with TRBJ2-7, with 8 bases that match TRBD2. The germline CDR1 and CDR2 sequences are LNHDA and SQIVND (reference sequence). The CDR3 is 15 amino acids. V was pared by 4 bases and J by 2 bases, with 7 bases of the junction left unmatched. CDR3 nucleotides: TGTGCCAGTAGTACCATAGCGGGAACGGCCTACGAGCAGTACTTC. Amino acids: CASSTIAGTAYEQYF.

CDR3: CASSFTGSEAFF. The CDR3 DNA is TGTGCCAGCAGTTTCACAGGTTCTGAAGCTTTCTTT. The chain employs TRBV6-5 and TRBJ1-1; TRBD1 is a possible D gene (5 bases). The CDR3 spans 12 residues. Germline values: CDR1 MNHEY, CDR2 SVGAGI. Trimming cost V 4 bases and J 6 bases, with 9 bases left between them.

This chain links TRBV30 with TRBJ2-7, with D perhaps TRBD1 (6 bases). The germline V and J ends were trimmed by 0 bases and 5 bases, with 11 bases remaining between them. The germline V gene encodes CDR1 GTSNPN and CDR2 SVGIG (reference sequence). The CDR3 spans 13 residues. CDR3 nucleotide sequence: TGTGCCTGGAGTGTATCATACAGGGACGAGCAGTACTTC. This sequence encodes CAWSVSYRDEQYF.

This chain uses TRBV30 with TRBJ2-7; D is possibly TRBD1 (6 bases). With 4 bases removed from V and 2 bases from J, the gap between germline ends came to 21 bases. The CDR3 has 16 amino acids. Germline CDR1 is GTSNPN and CDR2 is SVGIG (reference sequence). CDR3 sequence: CAWTRDTDKNPYEQYF. The CDR3 nucleotides are TGTGCCTGGACCCGGGACACAGACAAAAATCCCTACGAGCAGTACTTC.

The rearrangement uses TRBV7-6 and TRBJ2-7; 10 bases are shared with TRBD1. V was pared by 5 bases and J by 2 bases, with 9 bases of the junction left unmatched. Germline CDR1 is SGHVS and CDR2 is FNYEAQ. The CDR3 covers 16 residues. DNA for the CDR3: TGTGCCAGCAGCAGCTTACGGACAGGGGGAGCCTACGAGCAGTACTTC. It codes for CASSSLRTGGAYEQYF. The full variable domain, rest sourced from reference TRBV7-6 and TRBJ2-7, is GAGVSQSPRYKVTKRGQDVALRCDPISGHVSLYWYRQALGQGPEFLTYFNYEAQQDKSGLPNDRFSAERPEGSISTLTIQRTEQRDSAMYRCASSSLRTGGAYEQYFGPGTRLTVT.

The chain has TRBV21-1 and TRBJ2-7; the listed D gene, TRBD1, was not tested against the DNA. TRBV21-1 is a documented pseudogene. The CDR3 has 16 amino acids. CDR3 residues: CASSKDLTGREGEQYF. CDR3 coding DNA: TGTGCCAGCAGCAAAGATCTTACAGGGCGAGAGGGCGAGCAGTACTTC.

V usage is TRBV4-2 and J usage is TRBJ2-1; D unclear. The germline V and J ends were trimmed by 1 base and 4 bases, with 11 bases remaining between them. Germline-derived CDR1 and CDR2 are LGHNA and YNFKEQ. The CDR3 totals 15 residues. The CDR3 loop reads CASSQAANTYNEQFF. The CDR3 DNA reads TGTGCCAGCAGCCAAGCTGCGAATACTTACAATGAGCAGTTCTTC.

The CDR3 region is CASSRTGNNSPLHF. The CDR3 DNA is TGTGCCAGCAGCCGAACAGGGAATAATTCACCCCTCCACTTT. The chain links TRBV7-3 to TRBJ1-6, with a weak D call TRBD1 (6 bases). Deletions cut 5 bases from V and 5 bases from J, with 10 bases between. Germline assignment: CDR1 SGHTA and CDR2 FQGTGA. The CDR3 runs to 14 residues.

This chain links TRBV6-2 or TRBV6-3 with TRBJ2-7; 7 positions match TRBD2. The germline V gene encodes CDR1 MNHEY and CDR2 SVGEGT. V lost 2 bases to trimming and J lost 3 bases; unmatched junction nucleotides: 1. The CDR3 spans 13 residues. The CDR3 nucleotides are TGTGCCAGCAGTTACCGGGGGGACTACGAGCAGTACTTC. Amino acid sequence: CASSYRGDYEQYF.

The chain joins TRBV18 to TRBJ1-1, with a possible D match to TRBD1 (6 bases). The V gene lost 1 base and the J gene lost 4 bases, with 10 bases spanning the gap. CDR1 is KGHSH, CDR2 LQKENI, per germline. This CDR3 has 14 amino acids. The CDR3 bases are TGTGCCAGCTCACCACAGCCAGGGGCCACTGAAGCTTTCTTT. It yields the protein CASSPQPGATEAFF. Together with reference TRBV18 and TRBJ1-1, the CDR3 gives the full variable domain: NAGVMQNPRHLVRRRGQEARLRCSPMKGHSHVYWYRQLPEEGLKFMVYLQKENIIDESGMPKERFSAEFPKEGPSILRIQQVVRGDSAAYFCASSPQPGATEAFFGQGTRLTVV.

This sequence joins TRBV24-1 and TRBJ2-2, with a tentative D call TRBD1 (5 bases). CDR1 is KGHDR and CDR2 is SFDVKD in the germline V gene. Trimming cost V 7 bases and J 5 bases, with 13 bases left between them. This CDR3 contains 14 residues. CDR3 nucleotides: TGTGCCACCAGAGTGGGGCAGAGAACCGGGGAGCTGTTTTTT. It codes for CATRVGQRTGELFF.

The rearrangement uses TRBV27 and TRBJ2-7; 7 bases line up with TRBD1. The V and J ends lost 3 bases and 2 bases, in that order; junction bases with no gene match: 4. The V gene's germline CDR1 is MNHEY and CDR2 SMNVEV (reference sequence). The CDR3 totals 14 residues. The CDR3 nucleotides are TGTGCCAGCAGTTTCGGACAGGTCCCCTACGAGCAGTACTTC. Residues: CASSFGQVPYEQYF.

J is TRBJ1-1 and V is TRBV19, with 7 bases aligning to TRBD1. The ends lost 3 bases at V and 5 bases at J; junction bases unmatched: 9. CDR3 length: 15 residues. CDR1 and CDR2 from the germline V gene are LNHDA and SQIVND (reference sequence). Here the CDR3 DNA reads TGTGCCAGTAGTATTGGAGGGGGCGCGTGGACTGAAGCTTTCTTT. It specifies CASSIGGGAWTEAFF.